These T cell receptor beta chains were read from a single sample in a study of regulatory T cells in long-lasting Graves disease. A single record per CDR3 protein comes from TCRdb applying MiXCR to the multiplex PCR reads. The profile covers over 500,000 distinct CDR3 sequences, with roughly 16% appearing a single time and around 13% taken by the ten largest. The same sample was also studied in work on T cells in Graves' hyperthyroidism and ophthalmopathy.

Sequences were derived from peripheral blood mononuclear cells (PBMCs), sampled at new diagnosis, from a patient treated with antithyroid drugs. Receptors were obtained from a man younger than 35 with Graves disease. The CDR3 runs from the conserved cysteine through the conserved F or W. Fields, in order: V gene, clone size, D gene, J gene, CDR3 DNA, CDR3 protein. A D gene is named only where the DNA matches it firmly. Clone size is stated in some rows and not others, as once, few, many or a class when expanded.

>TRBV20-1|few|.|TRBJ2-4
TGCAGTGCTAATCCCGGCTTAGCCAAAAACATTCAGTACTTC
CSANPGLAKNIQYF
>TRBV30|many|TRBD1|TRBJ1-1
TGTGCCTGGAGGAGGGACAGGGGCACTGAAGCTTTCTTT
CAWRRDRGTEAFF
>TRBV25-1|few|.|TRBJ1-6
TGTGCCAGCAGTGAAGGGGGGTTAAGTAATTCACCCCTCCACTTT
CASSEGGLSNSPLHF
>TRBV30|.|.|TRBJ2-3
TGTGCCTGGAGTGTGATTCCGAGAGATACGCAGTATTTT
CAWSVIPRDTQYF
>TRBV2|.|.|TRBJ1-1
TGTGCCAGCAGTGAAAGTCGCTGGCGAGGGACTGAAGCTTTCTTT
CASSESRWRGTEAFF
>TRBV3-1|many|.|TRBJ1-1
TGTGCCAGCAGCCAAGATCCAGGGGTGGGCATGAACACTGAAGCTTTCTTT
CASSQDPGVGMNTEAFF
>TRBV11-2|many|.|TRBJ2-3
TGTGCCAGCAGCTTATCCCGGTCCCAAGGCACAGATACGCAGTATTTT
CASSLSRSQGTDTQYF
>TRBV29-1|few|TRBD1|TRBJ2-1
TGCAGCGTTGAAGAACTCCAGGACAGGTATTCCTACAATGAGCAGTTCTTC
CSVEELQDRYSYNEQFF
>TRBV6-2/TRBV6-3|.|.|TRBJ1-3
TGTGCCAGCAGCGTCCGGGAGTCTGGAAACACCATATATTTT
CASSVRESGNTIYF
>TRBV6-1|many|TRBD1|TRBJ1-6
TGTGCCAGCAGTAGGGGGACAGATCTTGCAAGTTCACCCCTCCACTTT
CASSRGTDLASSPLHF
>TRBV2|many|.|TRBJ1-2
TGTGCCAGCAGGGGCGATACCTATGGCTACACCTTC
CASRGDTYGYTF
>TRBV3-1|many|.|TRBJ1-1
TGTGCCAGCAGCCTTGGACAGCTCATGAACACTGAAGCTTTCTTT
CASSLGQLMNTEAFF
>TRBV12-3/TRBV12-4|few|.|TRBJ2-7
TGTGCCAGCAGCCCCCTTCAGTTGGGGTACGAGCAGTACTTC
CASSPLQLGYEQYF
>TRBV18|.|.|TRBJ1-4
TGTGCCAGCTCTCCCCGATTGGAGGGTGCTGAAAAACTGTTTTTT
CASSPRLEGAEKLFF
>TRBV20-1|few|.|TRBJ2-7
TGCAGTGCCCCTCAGACACCAAACTCCTACGAGCAGTACTTC
CSAPQTPNSYEQYF
>TRBV29-1|few|.|TRBJ2-7
TGCAGCGTGGGGGCGGGAGACTGGTACGAGCAGTACTTC
CSVGAGDWYEQYF
>TRBV12-3/TRBV12-4|many|.|TRBJ1-5
TGTGCCAGCAGCGTCAGGTATAGCAATCAGCCCCAGCATTTT
CASSVRYSNQPQHF
>TRBV2|many|TRBD1|TRBJ2-7
TGTGCCAGCAGTGTAGGGACAGGGGGAGTGCAGTACTTC
CASSVGTGGVQYF
>TRBV12-3/TRBV12-4|many|.|TRBJ2-7
TGTGCCAGCAGTTTAGCGAGAACAGGGCCCTACGAGCAGTACTTC
CASSLARTGPYEQYF
>TRBV12-3/TRBV12-4|many|TRBD2|TRBJ2-1
TGTGCCAGCAGTTTAGTAGCGGGAGGCGTAAATGAGCAGTTCTTC
CASSLVAGGVNEQFF
>TRBV5-1|.|.|TRBJ2-7
TGCGCCAGCAGCTGGGGACTGGACTCCTACGAGCAGTACTTC
CASSWGLDSYEQYF
>TRBV18|few|.|TRBJ2-7
TGTGCCAGCTCACCCACGGGCCTTAGGGTCGAGCAGTACTTC
CASSPTGLRVEQYF
>TRBV4-1|.|.|TRBJ1-2
TGCGCCAGCAGCCAAGATCGGGGGGCTACCGGCTACACCTTC
CASSQDRGATGYTF
>TRBV28|few|.|TRBJ2-7
TGTGCCAGCAGGCCAACAGGTCCCTACGAGCAGTACTTC
CASRPTGPYEQYF
>TRBV5-6|few|.|TRBJ2-1
TGTGCCAGCAGCTTAAGGGTTAGAGCTGACAATGAGCAGTTCTTC
CASSLRVRADNEQFF
>TRBV28|many|TRBD2|TRBJ2-5
TGTGCCAGCAGCCCCAGCGGGAGGGTCTCCAAGACCCAGTACTTC
CASSPSGRVSKTQYF
>TRBV11-2|many|.|TRBJ2-4
TGTGCCAGCAGCTTACTCCCGGGACCCGCTAAAGGGGTTCAGTACTTC
CASSLLPGPAKGVQYF
>TRBV5-1|.|.|TRBJ1-5
TGCGCCAGCAGCTTGGAAACGGGACGACGCATTTATAGCAATCAGCCCCAGCATTTT
CASSLETGRRIYSNQPQHF
>TRBV18|many|.|TRBJ2-5
TGTGCCAGCTCACCCCGGACGGGCGTCGAAGAGACCCAGTACTTC
CASSPRTGVEETQYF
>TRBV20-1|.|TRBD2|TRBJ2-1
TGCAGTGCTAGGGTTAGCGGGGGATACAATGAGCAGTTCTTC
CSARVSGGYNEQFF
>TRBV20-1|many|.|TRBJ1-1
TGCAGTGCTAGACCCGACATAACTGAAGCTTTCTTT
CSARPDITEAFF
>TRBV20-1|many|TRBD1|TRBJ1-5
TGCAGTGCCACCAGACAGGGGCGCGATCAGCCCCAGCATTTT
CSATRQGRDQPQHF
>TRBV27|.|TRBD2|TRBJ2-7
TGTGCCAGCAGTTTATTGGGCATTGTAGGCGGGAGTGGATCCTACGAGCAGTACTTC
CASSLLGIVGGSGSYEQYF
>TRBV6-1|.|.|TRBJ2-1
TGTGCCAGCAGTCGGGGACTACCAGGGGGCTTCAATGAGCAGTTCTTC
CASSRGLPGGFNEQFF
>TRBV15|.|.|TRBJ1-1
TGTGCCACCAGCAGATTAGGAGCAGGGCGGAACACTGAAGCTTTCTTT
CATSRLGAGRNTEAFF
>TRBV6-5|few|TRBD2|TRBJ2-3
TGTGCCAGCAGTTACTTGGGACTAGCGGGAGAGGCAGATACGCAGTATTTT
CASSYLGLAGEADTQYF
>TRBV30|few|.|TRBJ1-4
TGTGCCTGGAGCGATGAGGGTTGCCTGTTTTTT
CAWSDEGCLFF
>TRBV4-1|few|.|TRBJ2-3
TGCGCCAGCAGCCAATTACTTGTGGGTTCGGGAGATACGCAGTATTTT
CASSQLLVGSGDTQYF
>TRBV7-6|few|.|TRBJ2-1
TGTGCCAGCAGCTACCGGGTAGCCGATGAGCAGTTCTTC
CASSYRVADEQFF
>TRBV20-1|many|TRBD2|TRBJ2-5
TGCAGTGGGGGATGGGGGGGGGAGACCCAGTACTTC
CSGGWGGETQYF
>TRBV28|many|.|TRBJ2-2
TGTGCCAGCAGCTTACCCGGGGAGCTGTTTTTT
CASSLPGELFF
>TRBV20-1|many|.|TRBJ2-3
TGCAGTGCTAGAGTCCCTAGCGACTACACAGATACGCAGTATTTT
CSARVPSDYTDTQYF
>TRBV5-1|few|TRBD1|TRBJ2-6
TGCGCCAGCAGCCTCACAGGGGCCCCTGGGGCCAACGTCCTGACTTTC
CASSLTGAPGANVLTF
>TRBV20-1|many|.|TRBJ1-5
TGCAGTGCTTCAGGCGCAGATAGCAATCAGCCCCAGCATTTT
CSASGADSNQPQHF
>TRBV24-1|few|TRBD2|TRBJ2-5
TGTGCCACCAGTGATGCCTCCGGGACTAGCGGGGTCCAAGAGACCCAGTACTTC
CATSDASGTSGVQETQYF